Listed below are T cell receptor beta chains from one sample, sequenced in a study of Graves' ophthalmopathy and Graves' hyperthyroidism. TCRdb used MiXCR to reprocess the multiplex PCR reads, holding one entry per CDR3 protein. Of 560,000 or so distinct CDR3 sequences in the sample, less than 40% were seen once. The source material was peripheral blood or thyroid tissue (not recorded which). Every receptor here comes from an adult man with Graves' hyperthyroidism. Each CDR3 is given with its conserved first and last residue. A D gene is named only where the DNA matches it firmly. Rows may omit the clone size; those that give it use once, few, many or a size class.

DNA: TGTGCCAGCAGTTACCCACCCCCGGGACTAGCGGGGAGCTCCTACGAGCAGTACTTC
CDR3: CASSYPPPGLAGSSYEQYF
D: TRBD2
V: TRBV6-5
J: TRBJ2-7
size: few

DNA: TGTGCCAGCAGCTTACTGGGTTGGAATGAAAAACTGTTTTTT
CDR3: CASSLLGWNEKLFF
D: -
V: TRBV7-8
J: TRBJ1-4
size: few

DNA: TGTGCCAGCAGCCGGACTAGCGGAAACTATGGCTACACCTTC
CDR3: CASSRTSGNYGYTF
D: -
V: TRBV5-6
J: TRBJ1-2
size: -

DNA: TGCGCCAGCAGCCCGATTAGTAGCACAGATACGCAGTATTTT
CDR3: CASSPISSTDTQYF
D: -
V: TRBV5-1
J: TRBJ2-3
size: -

DNA: TGTGCCAGCCAGACCCCTCCGGACAGGGACAGTGAAAAACTGTTTTTT
CDR3: CASQTPPDRDSEKLFF
D: TRBD1
V: TRBV28
J: TRBJ1-4
size: -

DNA: TGTGCCAGCAGTTTGTTAAGGGGGCAGGAGACCCAGTACTTC
CDR3: CASSLLRGQETQYF
D: TRBD1
V: TRBV12-3/TRBV12-4
J: TRBJ2-5
size: many

DNA: TGTGCCAGCAAGACACAACAGGGGTCCCAGCCCCAGCATTTT
CDR3: CASKTQQGSQPQHF
D: TRBD1
V: TRBV2
J: TRBJ1-5
size: -

DNA: TGTGCCAGCAGCCCCCTAGCGGACCAAGAGACCCAGTACTTC
CDR3: CASSPLADQETQYF
D: TRBD2
V: TRBV12-3/TRBV12-4
J: TRBJ2-5
size: many

DNA: TGTGCCAGCAGTGAAGTAGGGGGCAGCATGAACACTGAAGCTTTCTTT
CDR3: CASSEVGGSMNTEAFF
D: TRBD1
V: TRBV6-5
J: TRBJ1-1
size: few

DNA: TGTGCCAGTAGTATCGCCAGTATGAACACCATATATTTT
CDR3: CASSIASMNTIYF
D: -
V: TRBV19
J: TRBJ1-3
size: -

DNA: TGTGCCAGCAGTTTATTAGACGGATTTAACTATGGCTACACCTTC
CDR3: CASSLLDGFNYGYTF
D: -
V: TRBV28
J: TRBJ1-2
size: -

DNA: TGCAGTGCTAGGGCTAGCGGGGGAGCGGGGACCTACGAGCAGTACTTC
CDR3: CSARASGGAGTYEQYF
D: TRBD2
V: TRBV20-1
J: TRBJ2-7
size: once

DNA: TGCGCCAGCAGCCATGGACTAGCGGCTAACAATGAGCAGTTCTTC
CDR3: CASSHGLAANNEQFF
D: TRBD2
V: TRBV4-1
J: TRBJ2-1
size: once

DNA: TGTGCCAGTAGTCTTACCTTCGGACAGGGACATCAGCCCCAGCATTTT
CDR3: CASSLTFGQGHQPQHF
D: TRBD1
V: TRBV19
J: TRBJ1-5
size: many

DNA: TGTGCCAGCAGCTCACAGGGACCCCTTAGCATTCAGCCCCAGCATTTT
CDR3: CASSSQGPLSIQPQHF
D: -
V: TRBV7-9
J: TRBJ1-5
size: -

DNA: TGCAGTGCTAGAGAGACAGGGCTGCGCTCTGGAAACACCATATATTTT
CDR3: CSARETGLRSGNTIYF
D: TRBD1
V: TRBV20-1
J: TRBJ1-3
size: -

DNA: TGTGCCAGCAGCGTGCAGCCGGGCGCTAACACTGAAGCTTTCTTT
CDR3: CASSVQPGANTEAFF
D: -
V: TRBV9
J: TRBJ1-1
size: -

DNA: TGCGCCAGCAGCTTAGGTCGGGACAGCACTCAGCCCCAGCATTTT
CDR3: CASSLGRDSTQPQHF
D: TRBD1
V: TRBV5-1
J: TRBJ1-5
size: many

DNA: TGTGCCAGCAGCTTAAGACTAGCGACTTCCAATGAGCAGTTCTTC
CDR3: CASSLRLATSNEQFF
D: TRBD2
V: TRBV7-3
J: TRBJ2-1
size: -

DNA: TGTGCCAGCAGCCCAACAGGGATCGTCTCGTTGGGCTACACCTTC
CDR3: CASSPTGIVSLGYTF
D: -
V: TRBV9
J: TRBJ1-2
size: few

DNA: TGCAGTGCTAGTTATCCAGCGGGGTTAACCTACGAGCAGTACTTC
CDR3: CSASYPAGLTYEQYF
D: TRBD2
V: TRBV20-1
J: TRBJ2-7
size: -

DNA: TGCAGCCATCGCGGGACAGTCTCCTACGAGCAGTACTTC
CDR3: CSHRGTVSYEQYF
D: -
V: TRBV29-1
J: TRBJ2-7
size: -